This T cell receptor (beta chain) was identified during a study of T cells in Graves' hyperthyroidism and ophthalmopathy. Germline V gene lookup returns CDR1 SGHTA and CDR2 FQGTGA. This CDR3 region has 14 residues. V shed 3 bases, J shed 7 bases, and the junction held 7 bases outside the gene matches. Ten or more counts support this clonotype. Amplification of TCR beta CDR3 regions used RNA as the template. With the HTBI primer set, the TCR CDR3 went through a first round of RT-PCR. TCRdb independently ran MiXCR on the multiplex PCR reads; one entry per CDR3 protein. The sample has 350,000 to 400,000 distinct CDR3 sequences, around 14% seen once. Uncontrolled infection, other autoimmune disease, pregnancy or lactation excluded patients.

The TCR comes from a woman in her 30s with Graves' hyperthyroidism. The source material was blood. The gene calls are TRBV7-3 and TRBJ2-7; TRBD2 matches 9 bases. CDR3 sequence: CASSLRGRAGEQYF. Here the CDR3 DNA reads TGTGCCAGCAGCTTGCGCGGGAGGGCCGGAGAGCAGTACTTC.